This passage covers 26 T cell receptor beta chains from one sample sequenced in a study of cytotoxic CD8 clonotypes in ibrutinib-treated CLL. Sequencing used immunoSEQ multiplex PCR; TCRdb keeps in-frame clones, though not all of them. Of more than 85,000 clones in the sample, roughly three quarters were seen once. This specimen consisted of PBMCs, obtained after 24 months of ibrutinib treatment. These receptors all come from a human donor with chronic lymphocytic leukemia.

This clone showed up just once. The chain has TRBV5-6 and TRBJ2-1; 8 positions agree with TRBD1. Germline-derived CDR1 and CDR2 are SGHDT and YYEEEE. The CDR3 runs to 16 residues. J was trimmed by 8 bases and V by 1 base; bases with no gene match: 11. This CDR3 is CASSLLGQEYRHEQFF. The CDR3 DNA reads TGTGCCAGCAGCTTGCTGGGACAGGAGTACCGACATGAGCAGTTCTTC.

The V and J genes are TRBV9 and TRBJ1-3; no firm D call. CDR3 length equals 17 residues. Germline-derived CDR1 and CDR2 are SGDLS and YYNGEE. V lost 0 bases, J lost 0 bases, and 13 bases lay in between. DNA of the CDR3: TGTGCCAGCAGCGTAGAAAGGGCTCGAGGCTCTGGAAACACCATATATTTT. Translation: CASSVERARGSGNTIYF.

This clone has a handful of counts. The chain links TRBV20-1 to TRBJ2-5; D not certain. Trimming removed 5 bases from V and 4 bases from J, with 5 bases in between. This CDR3 contains 10 residues. Germline CDR1 reads DFQATT; CDR2 reads SNEGSKA (reference sequence). The DNA for the CDR3 is TGCAGTGCTGCACGAGAGACCCAGTACTTC. It specifies CSAARETQYF.

The V gene is TRBV7-9, the J gene TRBJ2-7; the match to TRBD2 covers 9 bases. The V gene's germline CDR1 is SEHNR and CDR2 FQNEAQ (reference sequence). V lost 9 bases, J lost 1 base, and 1 base stayed unmatched. The CDR3 consists of 12 residues. CDR3 sequence (DNA): TGTGCCAGTAGCGGGAGTTCCTACGAGCAGTACTTC. Its protein is CASSGSSYEQYF.

CDR3 sequence reads: CASSDIVSGESYEQYF. The CDR3 coding sequence is TGTGCCAGCAGTGATATAGTTTCCGGGGAATCCTACGAGCAGTACTTC. The chain couples TRBV2 to TRBJ2-7; tentatively, D is TRBD2 (5 bases). Trimming pared 3 bases from V and 1 base from J, leaving 16 bases between. Germline values: CDR1 SNHLY, CDR2 FYNNEI. The CDR3 spans 16 residues.

V and J are TRBV27 and TRBJ1-3; the D is unclear. CDR1 and CDR2 from the germline V gene are MNHEY and SMNVEV (reference sequence). Trimming removed 7 bases from V and 2 bases from J, with 12 bases in between. CDR3 size: 14 residues. CDR3 DNA: TGTGCCAGCAACCGGGCCAGCCCTGGAAACACCATATATTTT. It translates to CASNRASPGNTIYF.

The genes are TRBV7-2 and TRBJ1-2; a possible D gene is TRBD1 (6 bases). The CDR3 extends over 13 amino acids. Germline-derived CDR1 and CDR2 are SGHTA and FQGNSA. Trimming pared 4 bases from V and 8 bases from J, leaving 14 bases between. This chain's CDR3 is CASSWGPDRGYTF. CDR3 DNA: TGTGCCAGCAGCTGGGGGCCCGACAGAGGCTACACCTTC.

The V gene is TRBV19, the J gene TRBJ2-7; 12 bases line up with TRBD2. CDR3 length equals 15 residues. The V segment lost 5 bases and the J segment 2 bases; nucleotides outside the gene matches: 4. Germline-derived CDR1 and CDR2 are LNHDA and SQIVND (reference sequence). CDR3 bases: TGTGCCAGTAGTGCCCGACTAGCGGGAGCCTACGAGCAGTACTTC. The encoded protein is CASSARLAGAYEQYF.

The chain is built from TRBV11-2 and TRBJ1-5; possibly TRBD1 for D (6 bases). The V and J ends lost 1 base and 4 bases respectively, with 11 bases between them. In germline, CDR1 is SGHAT, CDR2 FQNNGV. This CDR3 spans 15 amino acids. This chain's CDR3 is CASSLVTGPNQPQHF. The CDR3 DNA sequence: TGTGCCAGCAGCTTAGTTACAGGGCCGAATCAGCCCCAGCATTTT.

The chain links TRBV21-1 to TRBJ2-7. TRBV21-1 counts as a pseudogene. This CDR3 region has 14 residues. For the CDR3, the DNA is TGTGCCAGCAGTGAAGGGTTATATTCCTACGAGCAGTACTTC. Protein sequence: CASSEGLYSYEQYF.

V usage is TRBV5-1 and J usage is TRBJ2-1; tentative D call: TRBD2 (5 bases). The CDR3 is 13 residues long. Germline CDR1 is SGHRS and CDR2 is YFSETQ. V was clipped by 4 bases and J by 5 bases, with 10 bases between them. The CDR3: CASSLGVDNEQFF. The CDR3 DNA follows: TGCGCCAGCAGCCTCGGGGTTGACAATGAGCAGTTCTTC.

V and J are TRBV2 and TRBJ1-1; 7 bases fit TRBD1. Trimming at V came to 10 bases and at J to 2 bases, leaving 7 bases not matched to a gene. The CDR3 loop spans 13 amino acids. Germline loops: CDR1 SNHLY, CDR2 FYNNEI. The CDR3: CAMTGQLNTEAFF. The DNA for the CDR3 is TGTGCCATGACGGGACAGCTCAACACTGAAGCTTTCTTT.

The V and J genes are TRBV28 and TRBJ2-7; 7 bases agree with TRBD1. The V gene end was trimmed by 7 bases and the J gene end by 3 bases; junction bases not matched to a gene: 3. This CDR3 region has 12 residues. Germline CDR1 is MDHEN and CDR2 is SYDVKM. As DNA, the CDR3 is TGTGCCAGCAAGAGGACAGGCTACGAGCAGTACTTC. It codes for CASKRTGYEQYF. The variable domain in full, with the rest retrieved from reference TRBV28 and TRBJ2-7, is DVKVTQSSRYLVKRTGEKVFLECVQDMDHENMFWYRQDPGLGLRLIYFSYDVKMKEKGDIPEGYSVSREKKERFSLILESASTNQTSMYLCASKRTGYEQYFGPGTRLTVT.

The chain joins TRBV7-8 to TRBJ2-7; 11 bases fit TRBD2. Germline loops: CDR1 SGHVS, CDR2 FQNEAQ. The CDR3 runs 14 residues. V lost 6 bases, J lost 4 bases, and 5 bases stayed unmatched. The CDR3 DNA is TGTGCCAGCAGTTCCGGGACTAGCGGTTACGAGCAGTACTTC. Amino acid sequence: CASSSGTSGYEQYF.

This clone occurred a few times. V and J are TRBV18 and TRBJ2-1; 9 bases line up with TRBD1. J lost 4 bases, V lost 4 bases, and 8 bases had no gene match. This CDR3 region has 16 residues. Germline CDR1 reads KGHSH; CDR2 reads LQKENI. CDR3 loop: CASSLIGTGIYNEQFF. CDR3 coding DNA: TGTGCCAGCTCACTGATCGGGACAGGGATTTACAATGAGCAGTTCTTC.

This chain uses TRBV5-1 with TRBJ1-1; perhaps TRBD1 as D (5 bases). Germline V CDR1 and CDR2: SGHRS, YFSETQ. This CDR3 comprises 15 residues. The ends were cut back, 2 bases at V and 1 base at J, with 12 bases in the middle. This chain's CDR3 is CASSFRAGGNTEAFF. In DNA form, the CDR3 reads TGCGCCAGCAGCTTCCGGGCTGGGGGGAACACTGAAGCTTTCTTT.

V is TRBV2 and J is TRBJ2-3; 11 positions match TRBD2. Germline assignment: CDR1 SNHLY and CDR2 FYNNEI. The V and J ends lost 1 base and 6 bases, in that order; junction bases with no gene match: 6. The CDR3 runs 16 residues. CDR3 coding DNA: TGTGCCAGCAGTGAAGAACTAGCGGGAGTCAGGGATACGCAGTATTTT. It encodes CASSEELAGVRDTQYF.

This clone has only one observation. The chain joins TRBV18 to TRBJ2-7; the D gene is possibly TRBD1 (5 bases). V was trimmed by 3 bases and J by 6 bases, leaving 21 bases between them. Germline loops: CDR1 KGHSH, CDR2 LQKENI. There are 16 residues in the CDR3. CDR3 in DNA: TGTGCCAGCTCACCTTCAATTGGACACGCGTCCACCGAGCAGTACTTC. As protein: CASSPSIGHASTEQYF.

The V gene is TRBV7-2, the J gene TRBJ2-7; weak D call: TRBD1 (6 bases). Trimming removed 3 bases at V and 0 bases at J, with 21 bases between. The CDR3 covers 18 residues. Germline assignment: CDR1 SGHTA and CDR2 FQGNSA. CDR3 region: CASSLHPGAGASSYEQYF. Here the CDR3 DNA reads TGTGCCAGCAGCTTGCACCCAGGGGCGGGCGCCAGCTCCTACGAGCAGTACTTC.

The CDR3 sequence: CASSRTGADNSPLHF. The CDR3 DNA is TGTGCCAGTAGTAGGACAGGGGCCGATAATTCACCCCTCCACTTT. This chain links TRBV19 with TRBJ1-6, with 9 bases that match TRBD1. Germline assignment: CDR1 LNHDA and CDR2 SQIVND (reference sequence). The CDR3 has 15 residues. Germline trimming cut 4 bases from V and 5 bases from J; bases unmatched to any gene: 3.

This clone was counted a single time. V gene TRBV5-1 combines with J gene TRBJ2-3, with TRBD1 matching over 8 bases. Trimming took 2 bases from V and 4 from J; bases not matched to a gene: 3. CDR3 length equals 14 residues. Germline V gives CDR1 SGHRS, CDR2 YFSETQ. The CDR3 sequence: CASSLRTGPDTQYF. The CDR3 bases are TGCGCCAGCAGCTTAAGGACAGGGCCAGATACGCAGTATTTT.

The chain is built from TRBV7-2 and TRBJ1-6, with TRBD1 as a possible D gene (6 bases). The germline gives CDR1 SGHTA, CDR2 FQGNSA. Trimming left V 5 bases short and J 10 bases short, with 21 bases between. CDR3 size: 16 residues. This CDR3 reads CASSLGQIGQASPLHF. In DNA, the CDR3 is TGTGCCAGCAGCCTCGGACAGATCGGGCAAGCATCACCCCTCCACTTT. The full variable domain, in which reference TRBV7-2 and TRBJ1-6 provide the parts outside the CDR3, is GAGVSQSPSNKVTEKGKDVELRCDPISGHTALYWYRQSLGQGLEFLIYFQGNSAPDKSGLPSDRFSAERTGGSVSTLTIQRTQQEDSAVYLCASSLGQIGQASPLHFGNGTRLTVT.

The CDR3, as DNA: TGTGCCAGCAGTTCCTGGACAGGAACCTTACAAGAGACCCAGTACTTC. It is translated as CASSSWTGTLQETQYF. The chain links TRBV28 to TRBJ2-5; 7 bases fit TRBD1. With 4 bases clipped from V and 2 bases from J, the junction kept 10 bases outside the gene matches. The CDR3 sequence is 16 residues long. Germline loops: CDR1 MDHEN, CDR2 SYDVKM.

The chain is built from TRBV7-9 and TRBJ2-7; D unclear. Germline V gives CDR1 SEHNR, CDR2 FQNEAQ (reference sequence). This CDR3 is 14 amino acids long. V was pared by 5 bases and J by 4 bases, with 15 bases between. CDR3 nucleotides: TGTGCCAGCAGCCGCCCGGAAGGGAAGTACGAGCAGTACTTC. Its protein product is CASSRPEGKYEQYF.

This clone was counted between two and nine times. The genes are TRBV7-2 and TRBJ1-1, with a possible D match to TRBD1 (5 bases). The V end was cut by 8 bases, the J end by 4 bases, with 17 bases between. Looked up from germline, CDR1 is SGHTA and CDR2 is FQGNSA. This CDR3 has 14 amino acids. CDR3 sequence: CASGPGTPSTEAFF. The CDR3, as DNA: TGTGCCAGCGGCCCCGGGACTCCCAGCACTGAAGCTTTCTTT.

A word on this clone: Additional DNA sequences in this sample encode the identical CDR3. CDR3 sequence reads: CASSADRGADTQYF. CDR3 coding DNA: TGTGCCAGCAGCGCTGACAGGGGGGCAGATACGCAGTATTTT. The chain employs TRBV7-2 and TRBJ2-3; 9 nucleotides line up with TRBD1. The V segment lost 5 bases and the J segment 4 bases; nucleotides outside the gene matches: 4. The CDR3 spans 14 residues. Germline-derived CDR1 and CDR2 are SGHTA and FQGNSA.